Following are 22 T cell receptor beta chains from one sample sequenced in a study of technical replicates of blood from a handful of donors. Using immunoSEQ multiplex PCR, the repertoire was profiled, and TCRdb retains in-frame clones only, with some absent. The data contain over 50,000 clones, over 90% of them singletons. The source material was PBMCs. The receptor set was obtained from a human donor in good health. Some clones in this sample may be carry-over from other donors' samples.

This clone has only one observation. The chain is built from TRBV15 and TRBJ1-1; D not certain. Trimming shortened V by 3 bases and J by 4 bases, and 9 bases separated the two germline ends. The CDR3 totals 13 residues. Germline loops: CDR1 LNHNV, CDR2 YYDKDF (reference sequence). CDR3 residues: CATSRQRGTEAFF. The CDR3 bases are TGTGCCACCAGCAGGCAACGCGGCACTGAAGCTTTCTTT. Together with reference TRBV15 and TRBJ1-1, the CDR3 gives the full variable domain: DAMVIQNPRYQVTQFGKPVTLSCSQTLNHNVMYWYQQKSSQAPKLLFHYYDKDFNNEADTPDNFQSRRPNTSFCFLDIRSPGLGDTAMYLCATSRQRGTEAFFGQGTRLTVV.

The chain links TRBV6-1 to TRBJ1-2; tentatively, D is TRBD1 (6 bases). V dropped 2 bases and J dropped 1 base, with 14 bases sitting between them. CDR1 and CDR2 from the germline V gene are MNHNS and SASEGT. This CDR3 region has 16 residues. The CDR3 region is CASSEPDRVNNYGYTF. The CDR3 DNA sequence: TGTGCCAGCAGTGAACCGGACAGAGTTAATAACTATGGCTACACCTTC.

The chain combines TRBV27 with TRBJ2-1; 7 nucleotides agree with TRBD2. This CDR3 region has 14 residues. CDR1 is MNHEY, CDR2 SMNVEV, per germline (reference sequence). With V trimmed by 6 bases and J by 7 bases, 9 bases remained unmatched. The CDR3 region is CASSPYGGGNEQFF. The CDR3 region has the DNA TGTGCCAGCAGCCCCTATGGGGGGGGTAATGAGCAGTTCTTC.

This clone occurred once. The V call is TRBV25-1, the J call TRBJ1-1, with D unclear. The CDR3 has 12 residues. V lost 10 bases, J lost 5 bases, and 14 bases lay in between. Germline CDR1 and CDR2: MGHDK and SYGVNS. The DNA of the CDR3 is TGTGCCAAAGAGCCGGTATCGACTGAAGCTTTCTTT. Its protein product is CAKEPVSTEAFF.

This sequence joins TRBV5-1 and TRBJ2-5; perhaps TRBD1 as D (6 bases). V was trimmed by 4 bases and J by 6 bases, leaving 19 bases between them. Germline-derived CDR1 and CDR2 are SGHRS and YFSETQ. The CDR3 has 15 amino acids. CDR3 nucleotide sequence: TGCGCCAGCAGCCTGGAAAATTCCAGGGGTAAGACCCAGTACTTC. As protein: CASSLENSRGKTQYF. Filled out from reference TRBV5-1 and TRBJ2-5, the complete variable domain reads KAGVTQTPRYLIKTRGQQVTLSCSPISGHRSVSWYQQTPGQGLQFLFEYFSETQRNKGNFPGRFSGRQFSNSRSEMNVSTLELGDSALYLCASSLENSRGKTQYFGPGTRLLVL.

The chain joins TRBV10-3 to TRBJ2-1; tentatively, D is TRBD2 (6 bases). The CDR3 spans 14 residues. Germline assignment: CDR1 ENHRY and CDR2 SYGVKD. V shed 10 bases and J shed 7 bases, with 20 bases lying between them. Here the CDR3 reads CATGGELGQNEQFF. The DNA for the CDR3 is TGTGCCACGGGCGGGGAACTGGGCCAGAATGAGCAGTTCTTC.

The chain is built from TRBV4-3 and TRBJ2-3, with TRBD2 identical over 9 bases. J was trimmed by 5 bases and V by 1 base; bases with no gene match: 4. CDR3 length: 15 residues. Germline V CDR1 and CDR2: LGHNA, YSLEER. CDR3 loop: CASSQVAGAGDTQYF. CDR3 bases: TGCGCCAGCAGCCAAGTAGCGGGGGCTGGAGATACGCAGTATTTT.

The chain has TRBV11-1 and TRBJ2-1; TRBD1 might be the D (6 bases). The CDR3 is made up of 16 amino acids. The germline gives CDR1 SGHAT, CDR2 FQDESV (reference sequence). V lost 5 bases and J 3 bases, leaving 17 bases between the germline ends. The CDR3 DNA reads as TGTGCCAGCAGCCACCAGACAGGCCTGGGCTACAATGAGCAGTTCTTC. Its translation is CASSHQTGLGYNEQFF.

The V and J genes are TRBV6-5 and TRBJ2-5; D may be TRBD1 (6 bases). The CDR3 is 13 residues long. Trimming took 5 bases from V and 2 from J, leaving 9 bases between them. Per germline, CDR1 MNHEY and CDR2 SVGAGI. DNA of the CDR3: TGTGCCAGCAGTGGACAGATACAAGAGACCCAGTACTTC. As protein: CASSGQIQETQYF.

The chain uses TRBV11-2 and TRBJ2-7, with TRBD1 matching 7 bases. Germline V gives CDR1 SGHAT, CDR2 FQNNGV. The junction had 6 bases not matched to a gene; V was cut back by 1 base and J by 3 bases. The CDR3 spans 15 residues. The CDR3 coding sequence is TGTGCCAGCAGCTTAGCCGGGGACAGTCGCTACGAGCAGTACTTC. Translation: CASSLAGDSRYEQYF.

This CDR3 is CASSQDSQSKNIQYF. DNA for the CDR3: TGCGCCAGCAGCCAAGATAGCCAGTCCAAAAACATTCAGTACTTC. This sequence joins TRBV4-3 and TRBJ2-4; D call uncertain. The V and J ends lost 0 bases and 2 bases respectively, with 8 bases between them. The V gene's germline CDR1 is LGHNA and CDR2 YSLEER. CDR3 length: 15 residues.

The gene calls are TRBV4-2 and TRBJ1-4, with no clear D. This CDR3 comprises 16 residues. The germline CDR1 and CDR2 sequences are LGHNA and YNFKEQ. V lost 0 bases, J lost 2 bases, and 10 bases lay in between. CDR3: CASSQDPQRTNEKLFF. The CDR3 DNA is TGTGCCAGCAGCCAAGATCCCCAGCGCACTAATGAAAAACTGTTTTTT.

V usage is TRBV19 and J usage is TRBJ1-5, with TRBD1 matching over 7 bases. Germline CDR1 is LNHDA and CDR2 is SQIVND (reference sequence). J lost 2 bases, V lost 6 bases, and 4 bases had no gene match. The CDR3 length is 14 residues. The CDR3 sequence is CASSPGQGNQPQHF. The CDR3 region has the DNA TGTGCCAGTAGCCCCGGACAGGGCAATCAGCCCCAGCATTTT.

The chain carries TRBV5-1 and TRBJ2-3; 11 nucleotides align to TRBD2. Germline V lookup: CDR1 SGHRS, CDR2 YFSETQ. Losses at the gene ends were 3 bases for V and 0 bases for J; bases not matched to a gene: 3. The CDR3 length is 16 residues. CDR3 coding DNA: TGCGCCAGCAGCTCGGGACTAGCGGCTAGCACAGATACGCAGTATTTT. Amino acid sequence: CASSSGLAASTDTQYF.

The chain is built from TRBV5-1 and TRBJ1-1; D gene ambiguous. CDR3 length: 13 amino acids. Germline values: CDR1 SGHRS, CDR2 YFSETQ. The V end was cut by 0 bases, the J end by 3 bases, with 6 bases between. The CDR3 sequence is CASSLELYTEAFF. In DNA form, the CDR3 reads TGCGCCAGCAGCTTGGAGCTGTACACTGAAGCTTTCTTT.

The chain joins TRBV6-1 to TRBJ1-5; 12 nucleotides match TRBD1. The CDR3 is 18 residues long. CDR1 is MNHNS and CDR2 is SASEGT in the germline V gene. V lost 2 bases, J lost 5 bases, and 10 bases stayed unmatched. CDR3 nucleotide sequence: TGTGCCAGCAGTGAAAGGTGGGGACAGGGGGCGTTACATCAGCCCCAGCATTTT. This encodes CASSERWGQGALHQPQHF.

The J gene is TRBJ2-7, the V gene TRBV18; 7 bases are a match to TRBD1. The germline V gene encodes CDR1 KGHSH and CDR2 LQKENI. After removal of 4 bases from V and 3 bases from J, the junction contained 6 bases not matched to a gene. The CDR3 runs to 14 residues. CDR3 in DNA: TGTGCCAGCTCACGGACAGGAGACTACTACGAGCAGTACTTC. It encodes CASSRTGDYYEQYF. Complete variable domain (other parts from reference TRBV18 and TRBJ2-7): NAGVMQNPRHLVRRRGQEARLRCSPMKGHSHVYWYRQLPEEGLKFMVYLQKENIIDESGMPKERFSAEFPKEGPSILRIQQVVRGDSAAYFCASSRTGDYYEQYFGPGTRLTVT.

The table lists this clone with a few counts. CDR3 nucleotides: TGTGCCAGCAGTTACCCCGGTAGATATGGCTACACCTTC. The encoded protein is CASSYPGRYGYTF. The chain recombines TRBV6-5 with TRBJ1-2; D is unclear. Trimming cost V 2 bases and J 5 bases, with 9 bases left between them. This CDR3 comprises 13 residues. Germline V gene data show CDR1 as MNHEY and CDR2 as SVGAGI.

A single count supports this clone. This sequence joins TRBV9 and TRBJ1-1; the D gene is possibly TRBD1 (6 bases). Germline V gives CDR1 SGDLS, CDR2 YYNGEE. This CDR3 has 13 residues. Trimming stripped 2 bases from V and 3 bases from J, with 8 bases between. The CDR3 here is CASSVRQDTEAFF. The CDR3 DNA sequence: TGTGCCAGCAGCGTCAGACAGGACACTGAAGCTTTCTTT.

This chain joins TRBV5-8 and TRBJ2-5; 11 positions match TRBD2. This CDR3 is 16 amino acids long. Germline trimming cut 2 bases from V and 1 base from J; bases unmatched to any gene: 4. The germline CDR1 and CDR2 sequences are SGHTS and YDEGEE. The CDR3 here is CASSFGSGRAQETQYF. The CDR3 DNA sequence: TGTGCCAGCAGCTTTGGTAGCGGGAGGGCCCAAGAGACCCAGTACTTC. The whole variable domain, filled in from reference TRBV5-8 and TRBJ2-5, reads EAGVTQSPTHLIKTRGQQATLRCSPISGHTSVYWYQQALGLGLQFLLWYDEGEERNRGNFPPRFSGRQFPNYSSELNVNALELEDSALYLCASSFGSGRAQETQYFGPGTRLLVL.

Here the CDR3 DNA reads TGTGCCAGCAGCTTTACCGGGACTACAGTCACAGATACGCAGTATTTT. Translating it yields CASSFTGTTVTDTQYF. The chain has TRBV7-2 and TRBJ2-3; 7 bases are a match to TRBD2. V lost 3 bases, J lost 2 bases, and 8 bases stayed unmatched. Germline CDR1 is SGHTA and CDR2 is FQGNSA. The CDR3 extends over 16 amino acids. Full variable domain (rest looked up from reference TRBV7-2 and TRBJ2-3): GAGVSQSPSNKVTEKGKDVELRCDPISGHTALYWYRQSLGQGLEFLIYFQGNSAPDKSGLPSDRFSAERTGGSVSTLTIQRTQQEDSAVYLCASSFTGTTVTDTQYFGPGTRLTVL.

The V call is TRBV4-2, the J call TRBJ2-3; D might be TRBD2 (5 bases). The length of the CDR3 is 15 residues. The germline gives CDR1 LGHNA, CDR2 YNFKEQ. V was clipped by 0 bases and J by 9 bases, with 16 bases between them. As DNA, the CDR3 is TGTGCCAGCAGCCAAGATAACGGGGTAGCTTACACGCAGTATTTT. It encodes CASSQDNGVAYTQYF.